Sequencing of this T cell receptor beta chain was carried out in a study of T-cell reconstitution after alpha-beta-depleted transplantation in children. As it was prepared, the TCRbeta library received unique molecular identifiers. MiXCR, run by TCRdb on the PCR reads, gives a single entry per CDR3 protein. The table lists approximately 490,000 distinct CDR3 sequences, 10% to 13% of them singletons. This clonotype was seen ten or more times. Its target is unknown. Germline assignment: CDR1 LGHNA and CDR2 YSLEER. The CDR3 has 17 residues. Trimming cost V 1 base and J 2 bases, with 17 bases left between them. Findings and caveats of the study: The main origin of T-cell counts and diversity one year after transplant was newly produced T cells. About two months after transplant, alpha-beta T cells reportedly came from several hundred expanded graft clones.

The source was PBMCs, collected before TCRalphabeta/CD19-depleted stem cell transplant. This receptor was obtained from a child aged 2 to 10 with inherited bone marrow failure, due to receive a stem cell transplant. This chain uses TRBV4-3 with TRBJ2-5; a possible D gene is TRBD2 (6 bases). The CDR3, as DNA: TGCGCCAGCAGCCAAGGGGTTTGGGGGAGCGGGCAAGAGACCCAGTACTTC. Amino acid sequence: CASSQGVWGSGQETQYF.